Below are 5 T cell receptor beta chains sequenced from a single sample in a study of T-cell reconstitution after alpha-beta-depleted transplantation in children. The library targeted TCRbeta and was prepared with unique molecular identifiers. TCRdb re-called the PCR reads with MiXCR, one entry per CDR3 protein. The repertoire consists of around 500,000 distinct CDR3 sequences, with roughly 23% occurring once and the leading ten covering approximately 14%. This material consisted of PBMCs, mostly from graft donor cells, taken 360 days after TCRalphabeta/CD19-depleted stem cell transplant. The receptor source for this set is a boy in the first two years of life who had a stem cell transplant for acute myeloid leukemia, so the T cells may come from the graft donor.

Notes on this clonotype: As the CDR3 is not closed by the conserved phenylalanine or tryptophan, this likely results from a read error. The rearrangement uses TRBV20-1 and TRBJ2-1; D assignment may be TRBD1 or TRBD2 (6 bases each). The CDR3 loop spans 12 amino acids. From germline, CDR1 is DFQATT and CDR2 SNEGSKA (reference sequence). Trimming took off 0 bases at V and 10 bases at J, with 10 bases between the two ends. The CDR3 coding sequence is TGCAGTGCTAGAGATCGGGGGCGGGAGCAGTTCTCC. This sequence encodes CSARDRGREQFS.

This clonotype was observed many times. The chain joins TRBV2 to TRBJ2-1, with D perhaps matching TRBD1 (6 bases). This CDR3 comprises 14 residues. V was cut by 5 bases and J by 4 bases, with 12 bases left in between. In germline, CDR1 is SNHLY, CDR2 FYNNEI. The CDR3 loop is CASSPGQIYNEQFF. The CDR3 region has the DNA TGTGCCAGCAGTCCGGGACAAATATACAATGAGCAGTTCTTC.

The genes are TRBV7-2 and TRBJ2-7, with 10 nucleotides matching TRBD2. The germline gives CDR1 SGHTA, CDR2 FQGNSA. The CDR3 covers 16 residues. The V gene end was trimmed by 0 bases and the J gene end by 3 bases; junction bases not matched to a gene: 5. In DNA, the CDR3 is TGTGCCAGCAGCTTAGCTCCAGCGGGGGGGATCTACGAGCAGTACTTC. Its protein is CASSLAPAGGIYEQYF.

The chain employs TRBV7-2 and TRBJ2-7; 11 bases map to TRBD1. V shed 3 bases, J shed 3 bases, and the junction held 4 bases outside the gene matches. Germline CDR1 and CDR2: SGHTA and FQGNSA. This CDR3 is 15 amino acids long. The CDR3 here is CASSFRTGGIYEQYF. The CDR3 nucleotides are TGTGCCAGCAGCTTTCGGACAGGGGGCATCTACGAGCAGTACTTC. The full variable domain, with the rest looked up from reference TRBV7-2 and TRBJ2-7, is GAGVSQSPSNKVTEKGKDVELRCDPISGHTALYWYRQSLGQGLEFLIYFQGNSAPDKSGLPSDRFSAERTGGSVSTLTIQRTQQEDSAVYLCASSFRTGGIYEQYFGPGTRLTVT.

The chain uses TRBV4-1 and TRBJ2-3; D is ambiguous. Looked up from germline, CDR1 is MGHRA and CDR2 is YSYEKL. CDR3 size: 16 residues. V lost 1 base, J lost 4 bases, and 15 bases lay in between. The CDR3 protein is CASSQGHSHAADTQYF. CDR3 nucleotide sequence: TGCGCCAGCAGCCAAGGACACTCGCATGCAGCAGATACGCAGTATTTT.